This T cell receptor (beta chain) was profiled in a study of shared clonotypes between healthy human individuals (dated by TCRdb to 2020 to 2021). About the investigation overall: The cohort comprised a couple of women and a few men aged 18 to 49 years. For each donor, three plates each were used for CD4 naive and CD4 memory, two plates were used for CD8 naive, and one plate was used for CD8 memory. To increase sequencing depth and limit assay-specific biases, different laboratories used diverse techniques to prepare libraries and sequence TCR repertoires. To estimate repertoire size and how much clonotypes are shared between individuals, the study performed deep sequencing of blood TCR repertoires from roughly five healthy adults. Per donor, leukapheresis produced somewhere between about 0.94 and 8.9 billion PBMCs. Study-wide conclusions, independent of this receptor: Sampling was limited to blood, and TCR repertoires in tissue likely differ from TCR repertoires in blood. Even with the large sequencing depth, rarefaction of the sorted-subset datasets indicated that sequencing was incomplete. Because the study included only a small number of donors, the genetic and exposure-history diversity represented was limited. Larger estimated clonotype richness was generally found for naive subsets than for memory subsets. Higher generation probabilities were observed for clonotypes shared by all four sorted-subset donors than for non-shared clonotypes. When several donors were compared, the shared fraction of clonotypes was approximately 5% for naive CD4, about 4% for naive CD8, more than 2% for memory CD4, and 0.35% to 0.4% for memory CD8. Based on pairwise subsampling, the degree of clonotype sharing among donors was expected to be affected by sequencing depth.

V and J lose 6 bases and 0 bases, and a span of 8 bases separates them. CDR1 SNHLY and CDR2 FYNNEI were looked up in the germline V gene. Inclusive of the bounding cysteine and phenylalanine, the CDR3 is 13 residues long. Only the CDR3 part of the read is kept: 39 bases, read in frame from the first base. As to this clone: Its target antigen remains unknown. Base qualities are not recorded, but no much larger clone differs from it by a single base.

Using the deep immunoSEQ assay, multiplex PCR amplified TCR CDR3 regions from genomic DNA. Extracted genomic DNA from each cell subset was spread evenly across all wells of several immunoSEQ 96-well plates, with each plate serving as a replicate. For sorted subsets, 150 to 250 ng of genomic DNA, equivalent to tens of thousands of T cell genomes, went into each replicate PCR. Purified libraries were measured with a Qubit 3.0 fluorometer, size-checked on a Bioanalyzer 2100, and measured again with the KAPA Library Quantification kit. Each immunoSEQ 96-well plate was sequenced on its own single-read 150-cycle Illumina NextSeq 550 flow cell. Concerning the study's data processing: Because the immunoSEQ output included only junctional sequences and no quality scores, the filtering could not be the same as the filtering used for full-length reads. Sequences were annotated with PyIR, a Python wrapper for IgBLAST v1.9, and V/J genes and CDR3 were assigned using IMGT germline references. Any read was removed if the V/J assignment was weak (E-value above 1e-6), the CDR3 was missing, or the read contained stop codons, out-of-frame junctions, or ambiguous translated residues. V3J clonotypes were defined as sequences sharing an identical inferred V gene, J gene, and CDR3 amino acid sequence. Percentage overlap between repertoires was calculated by dividing the number of shared unique clonotypes by the size of the smaller repertoire. RTK rarefaction, the Chao1 estimator, and Recon v2.1 estimates of unobserved clonotypes were used to assess repertoire richness. For all TCRbeta clonotypes obtained by the gDNA method from a handful of donors, generation probabilities were computed with OLGA. Sourced from immuneACCESS, this table was stored by TCRdb with only in-frame sequences that have V and J called. A share of the clones is absent; for the studies checked, an unresolved V gene accounts for under half, and the remainder has no known explanation. The V and J calls and clone size were taken over from that table, and D and trimming were inferred from the DNA. The sample data list about 1 million clones, and approximately 78% of these were observed just once. The ten biggest clones cover approximately 0.56% of the sample.

Donors were healthy HIV-negative adults with no recently reported acute infections or vaccinations. Only Caucasian adults living in Nashville, Tennessee, USA were represented among the donors. CD4+ T cells were enriched through magnetic negative selection, after which naive cells were positively selected on CD45RA and the remaining negative fraction served as the memory subset. After blood collection by leukapheresis, PBMCs were isolated using Ficoll-Histopaque density gradient centrifugation and then cryopreserved in the vapor phase of liquid nitrogen. Analytical flow cytometry was used to check the purity and quantity of every magnetically sorted T cell population. Each sorted fraction had its genomic DNA isolated and then quantified by UV absorbance on a Nanodrop 2000c.

This receptor was identified in a man aged 18 to 29 in good health. Some clones in this sample may be carry-over from other donors' samples. In this chain, TRBV2 is recombined with TRBJ1-1; no confident D gene assignment can be made. The specimen was memory CD4+ T cells from PBMCs. What this sample's cell subset or site label stands for: CD45RA-negative fraction. The CDR3 region: CASRQEMNTEAFF. The DNA is as follows: TGTGCCAGCAGGCAGGAAATGAACACTGAAGCTTTCTTT.